Each of the 25 T cell receptor beta chains below was sequenced from the same sample in a study of T-cell reconstitution after alpha-beta-depleted transplantation in children. Unique molecular identifiers were incorporated into the prepared TCRbeta library. TCRdb reprocessed the PCR reads with MiXCR, giving one entry per CDR3 protein. The sample lists 75,000 to 90,000 distinct CDR3 sequences, approximately 14% occurring once. This material consisted of PBMCs, mostly from graft donor cells, taken 180 days after TCRalphabeta/CD19-depleted stem cell transplant. The receptors shown here come from a male patient aged 2 to 10 who had a stem cell transplant for acute lymphoblastic leukemia, so the T cells may come from the graft donor.

This clonotype was seen many times. The chain is built from TRBV20-1 and TRBJ1-1, with D unclear. The CDR3 consists of 11 residues. Germline V CDR1 and CDR2: DFQATT, SNEGSKA (reference sequence). The ends were cut back, 5 bases at V and 9 bases at J, with 13 bases in the middle. The CDR3 nucleotides read TGCAGTGCTCCTCAGTGGGGAAAAGCTTTCTTT. The encoded protein is CSAPQWGKAFF.

This clonotype was detected ten times or more. The chain employs TRBV10-2 and TRBJ2-1; D perhaps matches TRBD2 (6 bases). The CDR3 is 13 residues long. Trimming shortened V by 9 bases and J by 6 bases, and 15 bases separated the two germline ends. CDR1 and CDR2 from the germline V gene are WSHSY and SAAADI. The CDR3 loop is CARSASATNEQFF. In DNA, the CDR3 is TGCGCCAGATCGGCTAGCGCTACCAATGAGCAGTTCTTC.

This clonotype was found many times. The J gene is TRBJ1-5, the V gene TRBV29-1; TRBD1 might be the D (5 bases). CDR3 length equals 13 residues. Germline V gene data show CDR1 as SQVTM and CDR2 as ANQGSEA. V lost 6 bases, J lost 3 bases, and 12 bases lay in between. CDR3 sequence reads: CSVTTGYNQPQHF. CDR3 bases: TGCAGCGTAACAACAGGTTACAATCAGCCCCAGCATTTT.

This clonotype was detected a few times. This chain connects TRBV20-1 to TRBJ2-7; D remains unclear. V was cut by 0 bases and J by 0 bases, with 15 bases left in between. This CDR3 is built from 16 residues. Germline lookup yields CDR1 DFQATT and CDR2 SNEGSKA (reference sequence). CDR3 DNA sequence: TGCAGTGCTAGAGATGAGAAGGCTGTGAGCTCCTACGAGCAGTACTTC. Its translation is CSARDEKAVSSYEQYF.

This chain uses TRBV20-1 with TRBJ2-1, with 12 bases aligning to TRBD2. V dropped 0 bases and J dropped 0; count of bases not matched to a gene: 12. The germline CDR1 and CDR2 sequences are DFQATT and SNEGSKA (reference sequence). The CDR3 extends over 20 amino acids. The CDR3 is CSARERGTSGRIGSYNEQFF. The CDR3 bases are TGCAGTGCTAGAGAGAGGGGGACTAGCGGGCGAATCGGCTCCTACAATGAGCAGTTCTTC.

This chain uses TRBV7-2 with TRBJ1-6; 8 bases line up with TRBD1. Germline V lookup: CDR1 SGHTA, CDR2 FQGNSA. The CDR3 extends over 12 amino acids. Germline trimming cut 6 bases from V and 15 bases from J; bases unmatched to any gene: 7. The CDR3 region has the DNA TGTGCCAGCAGAATTGACAGGGGCAACCTCCACTTT. Translation gives CASRIDRGNLHF. Full variable domain (missing parts from reference TRBV7-2 and TRBJ1-6): GAGVSQSPSNKVTEKGKDVELRCDPISGHTALYWYRQSLGQGLEFLIYFQGNSAPDKSGLPSDRFSAERTGGSVSTLTIQRTQQEDSAVYLCASRIDRGNLHFGNGTRLTVT.

This clonotype was recorded many times. The chain joins TRBV6-5 to TRBJ2-1; D possibly corresponds to TRBD2 (5 bases). The CDR3 spans 12 residues. CDR1 and CDR2 from the germline V gene are MNHEY and SVGAGI. V was pared by 7 bases and J by 9 bases, with 13 bases between. Here the CDR3 DNA reads TGTGCCAGCACCGCAGGACGGGGTGAGCAGTTCTTC. Protein product: CASTAGRGEQFF.

This clonotype was detected a few times. This chain links TRBV19 with TRBJ2-1; TRBD2 matches at 10 bases. The CDR3 consists of 12 residues. Per germline, CDR1 LNHDA and CDR2 SQIVND (reference sequence). With V trimmed by 5 bases and J by 12 bases, 4 bases remained unmatched. The CDR3 sequence is CASSPLAGAQFF. The CDR3, as DNA: TGTGCCAGTAGTCCTCTAGCGGGAGCGCAGTTCTTC. Supplemented by reference TRBV19 and TRBJ2-1, the full variable domain reads DGGITQSPKYLFRKEGQNVTLSCEQNLNHDAMYWYRQDPGQGLRLIYYSQIVNDFQKGDIAEGYSVSREKKESFPLTVTSAQKNPTAFYLCASSPLAGAQFFGPGTRLTVL.

The rearrangement joins TRBV18 to TRBJ2-7; D is possibly TRBD2 (5 bases). The germline gives CDR1 KGHSH, CDR2 LQKENI. This CDR3 spans 14 amino acids. The V gene lost 0 bases and the J gene lost 2 bases, with 8 bases spanning the gap. Here the CDR3 DNA reads TGTGCCAGCTCACCACCGAGGGTGCCCTACGAGCAGTACTTC. This codes for CASSPPRVPYEQYF.

This rearrangement joins TRBV6-1 to TRBJ2-3; 11 bases map to TRBD1. After removal of 8 bases from V and 4 bases from J, the junction contained 11 bases not matched to a gene. Germline CDR1 reads MNHNS; CDR2 reads SASEGT. This CDR3 comprises 16 residues. For the CDR3, the DNA is TGTGCCAGCCCTCCACTCGGGACAGGGGGGGCAGATACGCAGTATTTT. Protein: CASPPLGTGGADTQYF.

The genes are TRBV9 and TRBJ2-1; TRBD2 matches 11 bases. Germline-derived CDR1 and CDR2 are SGDLS and YYNGEE. V lost 4 bases, J lost 4 bases, and 7 bases stayed unmatched. There are 16 residues in the CDR3. In DNA, the CDR3 is TGTGCCAGCAGCACCTCTAGCGGGAGGCCATACAATGAGCAGTTCTTC. Translating gives CASSTSSGRPYNEQFF.

This clonotype was recorded a few times. This chain connects TRBV9 to TRBJ2-1; TRBD2 is a possible D gene (6 bases). There are 16 residues in the CDR3. Germline V lookup: CDR1 SGDLS, CDR2 YYNGEE. Trimming cost V 0 bases and J 9 bases, with 19 bases left between them. CDR3 bases: TGTGCCAGCAGCGTAGAAAGTAGAAGGAGGCGGGGTGAGCAGTTCTTC. Translating gives CASSVESRRRRGEQFF.

This clonotype was detected only a few times. The J gene is TRBJ1-5, the V gene TRBV7-2, with TRBD1 as a possible D gene (5 bases). The CDR3 consists of 16 residues. The germline V gene has CDR1 SGHTA and CDR2 FQGNSA. V lost 1 base and J 1 base, leaving 11 bases between the germline ends. The CDR3 loop reads CASSLVAGSSNQPQHF. DNA for the CDR3: TGTGCCAGCAGCTTAGTTGCAGGGAGCAGCAATCAGCCCCAGCATTTT.

This clonotype showed up many times. The chain links TRBV24-1 to TRBJ2-3, with D perhaps TRBD1 or TRBD2 (5 bases each). CDR1 is KGHDR and CDR2 is SFDVKD in the germline V gene. The CDR3 is 18 residues long. Trimming shortened V by 0 bases and J by 1 base, and 16 bases separated the two germline ends. The DNA of the CDR3 is TGTGCCACCAGTGATTTGTATAGAATAAGAGGGGGCACAGATACGCAGTATTTT. Its translation is CATSDLYRIRGGTDTQYF.

This clonotype was picked up a small number of times. This chain links TRBV6-1 with TRBJ2-3; 7 nucleotides match TRBD2. CDR1 is MNHNS and CDR2 is SASEGT in the germline V gene. The CDR3 contains 13 residues. V shed 7 bases, J shed 3 bases, and the junction held 4 bases outside the gene matches. Here the CDR3 reads CASKEAGTDTQYF. CDR3 bases: TGTGCCAGCAAAGAAGCGGGGACAGATACGCAGTATTTT.

This clonotype was recorded a few times. The chain employs TRBV25-1 and TRBJ1-2; no clear D. The germline gives CDR1 MGHDK, CDR2 SYGVNS. This CDR3 comprises 13 residues. Trimming stripped 7 bases from V and 6 bases from J, with 15 bases between. CDR3 DNA: TGTGCCAGCACCCTCCTGGGGTCTCATGGCTACACCTTC. It translates to CASTLLGSHGYTF.

This clonotype appeared a few times. The V and J genes are TRBV10-3 and TRBJ2-7, with 12 bases lining up with TRBD2. Germline V gene data show CDR1 as ENHRY and CDR2 as SYGVKD. CDR3 size: 14 residues. Trimming removed 9 bases from V and 2 bases from J; junction bases left unmatched: 5. The CDR3 here is CAIRTSGDPYEQYF. Written as DNA, the CDR3 is TGTGCCATAAGGACTAGCGGGGATCCCTACGAGCAGTACTTC.

J is TRBJ1-4 and V is TRBV7-9; no definite D call. The V end was cut by 0 bases, the J end by 5 bases, with 7 bases between. Germline CDR1 SEHNR, CDR2 FQNEAQ (reference sequence). The CDR3 totals 14 residues. CDR3 amino acids: CASSLAGGNEKLFF. The CDR3 DNA sequence: TGTGCCAGCAGCTTAGCAGGCGGCAATGAAAAACTGTTTTTT.

The chain couples TRBV6-5 to TRBJ2-5, with D maybe TRBD2 (5 bases). Germline V gene data show CDR1 as MNHEY and CDR2 as SVGAGI. V was trimmed by 2 bases and J by 5 bases, leaving 21 bases between them. The CDR3 has 17 residues. The CDR3 is CASSYPGTTQMGETQYF. The CDR3 DNA reads as TGTGCCAGCAGTTACCCGGGAACTACTCAGATGGGGGAGACCCAGTACTTC.

J is TRBJ2-7 and V is TRBV28; possible D gene TRBD1, 5 bases. The CDR3 is 13 amino acids. V dropped 8 bases and J dropped 1 base, with 12 bases sitting between them. CDR1 is MDHEN and CDR2 is SYDVKM in the germline V gene. CDR3 residues: CASLPQGSYEQYF. In nucleotides, the CDR3 is TGTGCCAGCCTACCCCAGGGATCCTACGAGCAGTACTTC. The full variable domain, rest sourced from reference TRBV28 and TRBJ2-7, is DVKVTQSSRYLVKRTGEKVFLECVQDMDHENMFWYRQDPGLGLRLIYFSYDVKMKEKGDIPEGYSVSREKKERFSLILESASTNQTSMYLCASLPQGSYEQYFGPGTRLTVT.

This clonotype was found a few times. The rearrangement links TRBV6-5 to TRBJ2-5; 9 bases match TRBD1. CDR1 is MNHEY, CDR2 SVGAGI, per germline. Germline trimming cut 3 bases from V and 4 bases from J; bases unmatched to any gene: 15. This CDR3 is 18 amino acids long. In DNA, the CDR3 is TGTGCCAGCAGTTATGCCAGGGGGAACAGGGGGCTGCGAGAGACCCAGTACTTC. Protein: CASSYARGNRGLRETQYF.

The chain recombines TRBV6-5 with TRBJ2-5, with D hard to call. CDR1 is MNHEY, CDR2 SVGAGI, per germline. Trimming pared 0 bases from V and 0 bases from J, leaving 8 bases between. The CDR3 length is 15 residues. The CDR3: CASSYSSAYQETQYF. The CDR3 DNA reads as TGTGCCAGCAGTTACTCATCGGCGTACCAAGAGACCCAGTACTTC.

This clonotype turned up a few times. This chain links TRBV19 with TRBJ2-7, with TRBD2 matching 7 bases. Germline CDR1 is LNHDA and CDR2 is SQIVND (reference sequence). V trimming: 2 bases; J trimming: 4 bases; junction bases outside the gene matches: 8. The CDR3 extends over 15 amino acids. This CDR3 reads CASSIRAGDPYEQYF. The DNA of the CDR3 is TGTGCCAGTAGTATAAGGGCGGGAGACCCTTACGAGCAGTACTTC. The complete variable domain, with remaining parts taken from reference TRBV19 and TRBJ2-7, reads DGGITQSPKYLFRKEGQNVTLSCEQNLNHDAMYWYRQDPGQGLRLIYYSQIVNDFQKGDIAEGYSVSREKKESFPLTVTSAQKNPTAFYLCASSIRAGDPYEQYFGPGTRLTVT.

This clonotype was detected only a few times. The rearrangement uses TRBV20-1 and TRBJ2-2, with a possible D match to TRBD1 (5 bases). The CDR3 has 14 amino acids. V was shortened by 5 bases and J by 4 bases, with 14 bases between the two germline ends. Germline V lookup: CDR1 DFQATT, CDR2 SNEGSKA (reference sequence). The CDR3 DNA is TGCAGTGCTGATTCTCAGGGAACCACCGGGGAGCTGTTTTTT. Its protein product is CSADSQGTTGELFF.

This clonotype was picked up a small number of times. This chain connects TRBV6-2 or TRBV6-3 to TRBJ1-5; 9 bases map to TRBD1. After removal of 3 bases from V and 4 bases from J, the junction contained 19 bases not matched to a gene. Looked up from germline, CDR1 is MNHEY and CDR2 is SVGEGT. CDR3 size: 20 residues. As DNA, the CDR3 is TGTGCCAGCAGTTATCAACAGGGGGCGGCGGTTTTTCGGAAGAATCAGCCCCAGCATTTT. Translating gives CASSYQQGAAVFRKNQPQHF.